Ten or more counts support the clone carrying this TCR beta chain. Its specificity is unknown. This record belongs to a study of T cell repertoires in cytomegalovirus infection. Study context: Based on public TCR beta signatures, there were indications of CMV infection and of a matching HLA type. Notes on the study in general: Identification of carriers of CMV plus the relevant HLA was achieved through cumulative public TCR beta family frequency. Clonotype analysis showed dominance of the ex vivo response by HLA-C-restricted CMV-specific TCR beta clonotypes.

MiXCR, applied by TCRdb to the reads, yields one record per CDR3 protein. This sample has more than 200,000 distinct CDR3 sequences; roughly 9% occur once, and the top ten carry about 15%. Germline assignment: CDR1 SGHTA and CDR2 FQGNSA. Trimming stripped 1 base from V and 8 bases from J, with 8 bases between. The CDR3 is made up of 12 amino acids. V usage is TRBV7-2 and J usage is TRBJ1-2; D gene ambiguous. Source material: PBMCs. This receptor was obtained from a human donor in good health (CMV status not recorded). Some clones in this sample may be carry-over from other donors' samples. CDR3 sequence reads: CASSLGVWGYTF. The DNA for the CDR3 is TGTGCCAGCAGCTTAGGGGTTTGGGGCTACACCTTC.